This passage covers 5 T cell receptor beta chains from one sample sequenced in a study of shared clonotypes between healthy human individuals. Selected positively for CCR7 and CD45RO-negative, naive CD8 cells excluded terminally differentiated effector memory CD45RA+ cells. The method was immunoSEQ multiplex PCR; TCRdb's version includes in-frame clones alone and lacks a portion of them. Here the sample spans about 650,000 clones, less than 97% being singletons. The sample comprised naive CD8+ T cells sorted from blood. The source is a woman in her thirties in good health.

V and J are TRBV6-5 and TRBJ2-1; D may be TRBD2 (5 bases). Germline assignment: CDR1 MNHEY and CDR2 SVGAGI. Trimming shortened V by 5 bases and J by 10 bases, and 18 bases separated the two germline ends. CDR3 length: 14 residues. CDR3 nucleotide sequence: TGTGCCAGCAGTCCCCTAGACCAGCCGGGGGAGCAGTTCTTC. Protein product: CASSPLDQPGEQFF.

The chain combines TRBV2 with TRBJ2-3; 7 bases line up with TRBD2. The CDR3 sequence is 15 residues long. The germline V gene has CDR1 SNHLY and CDR2 FYNNEI. Germline trimming cut 8 bases from V and 0 bases from J; bases unmatched to any gene: 8. The CDR3 is CASGGETASTDTQYF. Here the CDR3 DNA reads TGTGCCAGCGGGGGGGAGACAGCTAGCACAGATACGCAGTATTTT.

V and J are TRBV9 and TRBJ2-3; D may be TRBD1 or TRBD2 (6 bases each). The V end was cut by 4 bases, the J end by 4 bases, with 22 bases between. CDR3 length equals 17 residues. Germline V gene sequence: CDR1 SGDLS, CDR2 YYNGEE. The CDR3 loop is CASSLEGGGGLPDTQYF. The CDR3 nucleotides read TGTGCCAGCAGCCTCGAGGGGGGAGGCGGGTTGCCAGATACGCAGTATTTT.

The chain joins TRBV7-9 to TRBJ2-7; no firm D call. The V gene's germline CDR1 is SEHNR and CDR2 FQNEAQ (reference sequence). Trimming took off 5 bases at V and 1 base at J, with 12 bases between the two ends. The CDR3 is 14 residues long. The CDR3 DNA reads as TGTGCCAGCAGCCCGCCGGACCATTCCTACGAGCAGTACTTC. Its translation is CASSPPDHSYEQYF.

The chain is built from TRBV11-2 and TRBJ2-7; maybe TRBD2 (5 bases). Per the germline V gene, CDR1 is SGHAT and CDR2 is FQNNGV. Trimming shortened V by 5 bases and J by 3 bases, and 20 bases separated the two germline ends. This CDR3 is built from 16 residues. In DNA form, the CDR3 reads TGTGCCAGCAGCCCCCCCGACCGGGGAACCGACTACGAGCAGTACTTC. It is translated as CASSPPDRGTDYEQYF.